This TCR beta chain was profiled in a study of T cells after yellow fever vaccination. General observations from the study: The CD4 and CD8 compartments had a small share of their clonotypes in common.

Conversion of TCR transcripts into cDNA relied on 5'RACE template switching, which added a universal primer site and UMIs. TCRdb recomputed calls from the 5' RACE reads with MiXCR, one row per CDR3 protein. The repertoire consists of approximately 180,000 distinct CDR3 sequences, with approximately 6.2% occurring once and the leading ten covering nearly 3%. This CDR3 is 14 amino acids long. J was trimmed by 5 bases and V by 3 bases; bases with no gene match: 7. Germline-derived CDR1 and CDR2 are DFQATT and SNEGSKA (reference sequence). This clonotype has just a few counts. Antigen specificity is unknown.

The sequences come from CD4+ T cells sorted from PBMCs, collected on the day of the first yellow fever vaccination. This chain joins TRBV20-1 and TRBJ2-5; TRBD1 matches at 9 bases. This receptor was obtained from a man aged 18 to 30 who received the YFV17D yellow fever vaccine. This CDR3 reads CSASYGTGTETQYF. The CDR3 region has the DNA TGCAGTGCTAGTTACGGGACAGGGACGGAGACCCAGTACTTC.